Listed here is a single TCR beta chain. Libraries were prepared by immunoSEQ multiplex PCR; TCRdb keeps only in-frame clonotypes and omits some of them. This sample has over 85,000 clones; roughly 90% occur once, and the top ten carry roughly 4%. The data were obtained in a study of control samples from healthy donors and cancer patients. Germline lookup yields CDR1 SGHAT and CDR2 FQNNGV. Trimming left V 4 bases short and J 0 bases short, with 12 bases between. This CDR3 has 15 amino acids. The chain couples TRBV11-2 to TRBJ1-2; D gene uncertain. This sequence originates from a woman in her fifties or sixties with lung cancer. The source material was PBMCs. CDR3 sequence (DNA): TGTGCCAGCAGCTCCCCCGCCCGAGCTAACTATGGCTACACCTTC. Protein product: CASSSPARANYGYTF. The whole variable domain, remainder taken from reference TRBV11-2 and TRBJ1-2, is EAGVAQSPRYKIIEKRQSVAFWCNPISGHATLYWYQQILGQGPKLLIQFQNNGVVDDSQLPKDRFSAERLKGVDSTLKIQPAKLEDSAVYLCASSSPARANYGYTFGSGTRLTVV.